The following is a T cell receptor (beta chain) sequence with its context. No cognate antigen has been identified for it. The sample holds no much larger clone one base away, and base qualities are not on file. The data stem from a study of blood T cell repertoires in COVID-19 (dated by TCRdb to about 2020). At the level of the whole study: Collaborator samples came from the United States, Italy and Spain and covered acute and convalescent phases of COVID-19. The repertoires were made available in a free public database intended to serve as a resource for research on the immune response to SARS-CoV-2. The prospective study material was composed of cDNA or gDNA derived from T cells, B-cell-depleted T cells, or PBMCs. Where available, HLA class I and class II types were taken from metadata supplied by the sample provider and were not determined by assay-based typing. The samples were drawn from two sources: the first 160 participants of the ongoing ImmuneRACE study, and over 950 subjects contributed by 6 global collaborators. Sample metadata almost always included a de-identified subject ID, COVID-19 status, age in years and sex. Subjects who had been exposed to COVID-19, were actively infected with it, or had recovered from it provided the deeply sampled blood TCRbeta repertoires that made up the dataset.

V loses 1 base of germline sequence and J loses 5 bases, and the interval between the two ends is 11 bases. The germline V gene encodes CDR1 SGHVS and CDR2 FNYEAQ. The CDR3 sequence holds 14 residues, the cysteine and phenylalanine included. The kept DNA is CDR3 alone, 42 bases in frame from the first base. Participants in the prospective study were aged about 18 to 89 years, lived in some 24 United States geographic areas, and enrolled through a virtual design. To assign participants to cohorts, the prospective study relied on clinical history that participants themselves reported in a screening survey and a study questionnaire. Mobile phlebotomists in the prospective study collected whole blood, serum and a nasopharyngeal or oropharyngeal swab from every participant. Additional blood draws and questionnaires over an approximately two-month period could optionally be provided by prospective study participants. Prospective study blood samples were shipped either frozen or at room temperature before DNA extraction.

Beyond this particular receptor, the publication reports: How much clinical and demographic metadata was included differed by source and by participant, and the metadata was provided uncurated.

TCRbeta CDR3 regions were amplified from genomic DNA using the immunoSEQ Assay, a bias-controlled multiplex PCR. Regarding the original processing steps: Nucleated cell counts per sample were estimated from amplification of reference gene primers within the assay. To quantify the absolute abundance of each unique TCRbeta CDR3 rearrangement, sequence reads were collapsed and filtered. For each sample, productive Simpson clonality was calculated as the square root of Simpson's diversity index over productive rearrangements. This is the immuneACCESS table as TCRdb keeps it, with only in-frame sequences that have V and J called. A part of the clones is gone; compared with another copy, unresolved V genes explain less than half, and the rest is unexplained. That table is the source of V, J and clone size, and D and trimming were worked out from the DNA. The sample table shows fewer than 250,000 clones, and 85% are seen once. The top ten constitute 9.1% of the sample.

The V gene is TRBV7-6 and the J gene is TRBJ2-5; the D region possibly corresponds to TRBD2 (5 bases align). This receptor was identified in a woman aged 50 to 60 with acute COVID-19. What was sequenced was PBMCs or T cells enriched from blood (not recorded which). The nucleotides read TGTGCCAGCAGCTTAGTTCTAGCCGGGGAGACCCAGTACTTC. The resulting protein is CASSLVLAGETQYF.